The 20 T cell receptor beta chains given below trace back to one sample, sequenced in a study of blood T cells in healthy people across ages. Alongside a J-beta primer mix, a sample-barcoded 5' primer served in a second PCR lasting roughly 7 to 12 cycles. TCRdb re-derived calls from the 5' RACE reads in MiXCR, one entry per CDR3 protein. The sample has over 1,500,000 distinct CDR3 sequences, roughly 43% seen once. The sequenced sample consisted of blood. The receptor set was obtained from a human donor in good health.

CDR3 sequence: CASSQMDENMKAFF. The CDR3 DNA reads as TGCGCCAGCAGCCAAATGGACGAGAACATGAAAGCTTTCTTT. The chain is built from TRBV5-1 and TRBJ1-1; D unresolved. CDR3 length equals 14 residues. Germline CDR1 and CDR2: SGHRS and YFSETQ. V lost 4 bases and J 9 bases, leaving 19 bases between the germline ends. Full variable domain (missing parts from reference TRBV5-1 and TRBJ1-1): KAGVTQTPRYLIKTRGQQVTLSCSPISGHRSVSWYQQTPGQGLQFLFEYFSETQRNKGNFPGRFSGRQFSNSRSEMNVSTLELGDSALYLCASSQMDENMKAFFGQGTRLTVV.

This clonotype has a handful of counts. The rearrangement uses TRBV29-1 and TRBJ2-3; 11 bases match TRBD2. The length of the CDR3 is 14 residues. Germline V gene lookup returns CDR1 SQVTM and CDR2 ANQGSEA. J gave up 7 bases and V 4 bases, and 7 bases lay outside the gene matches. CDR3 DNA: TGCAGCGTTGTATCTAGCGGGGGGCAGCATACGCAGTATTTT. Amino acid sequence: CSVVSSGGQHTQYF.

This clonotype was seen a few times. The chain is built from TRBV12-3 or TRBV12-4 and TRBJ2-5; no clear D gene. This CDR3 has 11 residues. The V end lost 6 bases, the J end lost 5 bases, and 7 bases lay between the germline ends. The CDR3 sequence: CASRKDETQYF. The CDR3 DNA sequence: TGTGCCAGCAGGAAGGATGAGACCCAGTACTTC.

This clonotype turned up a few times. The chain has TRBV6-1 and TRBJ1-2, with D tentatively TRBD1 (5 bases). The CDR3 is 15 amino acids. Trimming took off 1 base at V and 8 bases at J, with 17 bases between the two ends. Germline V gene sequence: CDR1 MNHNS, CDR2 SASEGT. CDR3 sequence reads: CASSEGTYTAYGYTF. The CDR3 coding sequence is TGTGCCAGCAGTGAAGGGACATACACCGCCTACGGCTACACCTTC.

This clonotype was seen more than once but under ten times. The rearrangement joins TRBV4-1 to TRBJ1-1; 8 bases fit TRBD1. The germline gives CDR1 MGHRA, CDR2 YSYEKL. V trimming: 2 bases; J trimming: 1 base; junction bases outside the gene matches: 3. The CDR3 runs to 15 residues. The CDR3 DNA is TGCGCCAGCAGCCAAAGACAGGGGACGAACACTGAAGCTTTCTTT. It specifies CASSQRQGTNTEAFF.

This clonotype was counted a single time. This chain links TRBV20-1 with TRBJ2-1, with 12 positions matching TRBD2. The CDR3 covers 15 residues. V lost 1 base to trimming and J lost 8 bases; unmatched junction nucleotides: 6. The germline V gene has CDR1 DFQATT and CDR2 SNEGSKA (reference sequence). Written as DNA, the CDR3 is TGCAGTGCTAGAGCCCCGGGACTAGCGGGCGATGAGCAGTTCTTC. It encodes CSARAPGLAGDEQFF.

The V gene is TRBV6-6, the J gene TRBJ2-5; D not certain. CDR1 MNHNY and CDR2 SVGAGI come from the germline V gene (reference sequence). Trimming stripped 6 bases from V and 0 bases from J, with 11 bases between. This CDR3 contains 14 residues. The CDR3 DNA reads TGTGCCAGCAGGCTCGTAATGAACCAAGAGACCCAGTACTTC. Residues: CASRLVMNQETQYF.

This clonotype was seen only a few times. CDR3 residues: CASSQGSYPGTDTQYF. In DNA form, the CDR3 reads TGTGCCAGCAGCCAAGGGTCGTATCCCGGCACAGATACGCAGTATTTT. The genes are TRBV4-2 and TRBJ2-3, with D unclear. Trimming took off 1 base at V and 1 base at J, with 12 bases between the two ends. The length of the CDR3 is 16 residues. Germline CDR1 reads LGHNA; CDR2 reads YNFKEQ.

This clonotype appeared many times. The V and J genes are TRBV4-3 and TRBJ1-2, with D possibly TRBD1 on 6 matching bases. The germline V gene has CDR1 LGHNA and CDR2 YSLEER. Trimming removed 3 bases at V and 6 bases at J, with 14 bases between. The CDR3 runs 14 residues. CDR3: CASSHGQLTHGYTF. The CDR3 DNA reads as TGCGCCAGCAGCCACGGACAGTTAACCCATGGCTACACCTTC.

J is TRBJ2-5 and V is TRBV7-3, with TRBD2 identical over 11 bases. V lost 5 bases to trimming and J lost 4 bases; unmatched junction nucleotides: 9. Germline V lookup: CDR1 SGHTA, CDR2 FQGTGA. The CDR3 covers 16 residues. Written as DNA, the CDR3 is TGTGCCAGCAGCCTGGGGACTAGCGGATATGGAGAGACCCAGTACTTC. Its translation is CASSLGTSGYGETQYF.

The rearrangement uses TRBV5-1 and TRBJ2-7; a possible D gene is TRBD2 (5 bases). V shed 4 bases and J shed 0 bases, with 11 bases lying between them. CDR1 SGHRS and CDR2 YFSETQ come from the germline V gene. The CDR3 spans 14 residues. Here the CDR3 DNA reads TGCGCCAGCAGCGCAGCCGGGAACTCCTACGAGCAGTACTTC. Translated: CASSAAGNSYEQYF.

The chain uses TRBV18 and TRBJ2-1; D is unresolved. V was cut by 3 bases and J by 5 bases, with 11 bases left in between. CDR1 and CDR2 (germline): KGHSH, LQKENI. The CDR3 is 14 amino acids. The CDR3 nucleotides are TGTGCCAGCTCACCGGTGGCAGAAGACAATGAGCAGTTCTTC. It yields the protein CASSPVAEDNEQFF. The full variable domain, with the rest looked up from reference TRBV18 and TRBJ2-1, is NAGVMQNPRHLVRRRGQEARLRCSPMKGHSHVYWYRQLPEEGLKFMVYLQKENIIDESGMPKERFSAEFPKEGPSILRIQQVVRGDSAAYFCASSPVAEDNEQFFGPGTRLTVL.

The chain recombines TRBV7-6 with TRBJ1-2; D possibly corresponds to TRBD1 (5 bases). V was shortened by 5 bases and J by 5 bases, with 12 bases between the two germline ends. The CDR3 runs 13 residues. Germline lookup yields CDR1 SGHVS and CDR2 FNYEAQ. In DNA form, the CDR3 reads TGTGCCAGCAGCCACACCAGGGAATATGGCTACACCTTC. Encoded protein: CASSHTREYGYTF.

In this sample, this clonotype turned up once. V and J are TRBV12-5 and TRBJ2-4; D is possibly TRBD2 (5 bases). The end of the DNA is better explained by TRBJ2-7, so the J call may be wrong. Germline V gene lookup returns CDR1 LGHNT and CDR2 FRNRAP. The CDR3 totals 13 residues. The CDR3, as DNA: TGTGCTAGGGGGAGACTCTTGGTGGACGAGCAGTACTTC. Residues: CARGRLLVDEQYF.

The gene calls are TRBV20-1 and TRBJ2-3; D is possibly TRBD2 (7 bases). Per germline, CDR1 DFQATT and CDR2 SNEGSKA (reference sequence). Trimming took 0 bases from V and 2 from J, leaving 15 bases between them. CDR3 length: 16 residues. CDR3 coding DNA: TGCAGTGCTAGAGATAGGGGGGGGGCTCTCACAGATACGCAGTATTTT. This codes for CSARDRGGALTDTQYF.

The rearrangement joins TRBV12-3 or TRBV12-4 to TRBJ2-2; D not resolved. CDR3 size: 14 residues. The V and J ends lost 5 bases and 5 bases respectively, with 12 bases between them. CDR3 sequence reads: CASSPLLTTGELFF. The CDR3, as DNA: TGTGCCAGCAGTCCCCTATTGACGACCGGGGAGCTGTTTTTT.

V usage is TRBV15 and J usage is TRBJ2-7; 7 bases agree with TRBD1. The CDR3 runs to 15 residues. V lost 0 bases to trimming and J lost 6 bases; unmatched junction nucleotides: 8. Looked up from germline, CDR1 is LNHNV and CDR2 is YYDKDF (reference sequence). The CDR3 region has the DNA TGTGCCACCAGCAGAGACGCGTCGGCAGGGGGCGAGCAGTACTTC. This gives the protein CATSRDASAGGEQYF.

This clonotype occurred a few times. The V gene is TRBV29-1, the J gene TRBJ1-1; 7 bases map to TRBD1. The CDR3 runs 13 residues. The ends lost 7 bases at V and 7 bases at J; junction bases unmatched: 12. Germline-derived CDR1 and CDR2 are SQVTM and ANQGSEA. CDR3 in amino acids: CSAGGTADGEAFF. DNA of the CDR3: TGCAGCGCCGGAGGGACAGCCGACGGTGAAGCTTTCTTT.

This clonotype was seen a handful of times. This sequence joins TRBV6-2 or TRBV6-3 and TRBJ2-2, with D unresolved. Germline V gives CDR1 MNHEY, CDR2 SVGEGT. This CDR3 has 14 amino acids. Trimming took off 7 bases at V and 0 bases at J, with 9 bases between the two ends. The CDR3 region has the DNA TGTGCCAGCATCATGACTCCGAACACCGGGGAGCTGTTTTTT. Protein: CASIMTPNTGELFF.

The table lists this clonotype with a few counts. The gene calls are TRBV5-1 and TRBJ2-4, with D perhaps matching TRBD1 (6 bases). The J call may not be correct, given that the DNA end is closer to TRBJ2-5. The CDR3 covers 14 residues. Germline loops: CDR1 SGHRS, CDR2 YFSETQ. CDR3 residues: CASSPVRDIETQYF. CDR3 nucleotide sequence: TGCGCCAGCAGCCCCGTTCGGGACATAGAGACCCAGTACTTC.